Listed below are T cell receptor beta chains from one sample, sequenced in a study of beta chain features in type 1 diabetes. Clones were sequenced by immunoSEQ multiplex PCR, and TCRdb holds only the in-frame ones, with some missing. The table records around 450,000 clones, more than 9.5% of them present only once. The sequenced material came from naive CD4+ T cells from blood. All receptors derive from a woman aged 18-30 years in good health. Both conserved end residues are part of each CDR3. Fields, in order: V gene, clone size, CDR3 length, D gene, J gene, CDR3 protein, CDR3 DNA. D genes are given only for firm matches. Clone size is not always given. Where it is, it says once, few, many or a class for expanded clones.

TRBV12-5	.	14	TRBD2	TRBJ2-7	CASAPSGMDYEQYF	TGTGCTAGTGCCCCTAGCGGGATGGACTACGAGCAGTACTTC
TRBV2	.	11	.	TRBJ2-4	CASSGKNIQYF	TGTGCCAGCAGTGGGAAAAACATTCAGTACTTC
TRBV27	.	15	TRBD2	TRBJ2-3	CASRGLAGGLDTQYF	TGTGCCAGCAGGGGACTAGCGGGAGGTTTAGATACGCAGTATTTT
TRBV27	few	16	.	TRBJ2-2	CASSPHDRAGTGELFF	TGTGCCAGCAGTCCCCACGACAGGGCGGGGACCGGGGAGCTGTTTTTT
TRBV29-1	few	14	TRBD2	TRBJ2-1	CSVEGGGRYHEQFF	TGCAGCGTTGAAGGTGGCGGGAGGTACCATGAGCAGTTCTTC
TRBV7-2	.	14	TRBD2	TRBJ2-1	CASSSSGGPPEQFF	TGTGCCAGCAGCTCTAGCGGGGGGCCTCCTGAGCAGTTCTTC
TRBV9	.	16	TRBD1	TRBJ1-5	CASSAGQGGLNQPQHF	TGTGCCAGCAGCGCCGGACAGGGAGGGTTAAATCAGCCCCAGCATTTT
TRBV27	.	16	TRBD2	TRBJ2-1	CASSRNPGLGYNEQFF	TGTGCCAGCAGTCGCAACCCGGGACTAGGGTACAATGAGCAGTTCTTC
TRBV2	few	12	.	TRBJ2-7	CASNGLSYEQYF	TGTGCCAGCAACGGCCTCTCCTACGAGCAGTACTTC
TRBV4-2	.	15	.	TRBJ1-6	CASRLTAYYNSPLHF	TGTGCCAGCAGATTGACAGCTTACTATAATTCACCCCTCCACTTT